The subject of this entry is one T cell receptor (beta chain). The target antigen is unknown. Assay used: immunoSEQ multiplex PCR; TCRdb lists only in-frame clones, some missing. Of tens of thousands of clones in the sample, about 86% are singletons; the top ten hold approximately 31%. This sample stems from a study of lymphopenia after photon versus proton radiotherapy. Findings and caveats of the study: Survival link was tested only in deceased patients; proton benefit remains a possibility. In patients who died, overall survival fell as post-nadir TCR diversity dropped more. Post-nadir diversity loss with photons came from oligoclonal expansion, particularly CD8+ Temra cells. Proton therapy kept repertoires fairly stable, unlike photons, which gained effector/memory cells.

From germline, CDR1 is MDHEN and CDR2 SYDVKM. There are 12 residues in the CDR3. V was clipped by 8 bases and J by 6 bases, with 10 bases between them. The clonotype originates from a man in his forties or fifties with gastric cancer. Sequenced material: peripheral blood, taken from a patient treated with photon-based radiotherapy. The chain couples TRBV28 to TRBJ2-2; no firm D call. The CDR3 spells CASRYSPGELFF. CDR3 nucleotides: TGTGCCAGCCGGTATTCCCCCGGGGAGCTGTTTTTT.